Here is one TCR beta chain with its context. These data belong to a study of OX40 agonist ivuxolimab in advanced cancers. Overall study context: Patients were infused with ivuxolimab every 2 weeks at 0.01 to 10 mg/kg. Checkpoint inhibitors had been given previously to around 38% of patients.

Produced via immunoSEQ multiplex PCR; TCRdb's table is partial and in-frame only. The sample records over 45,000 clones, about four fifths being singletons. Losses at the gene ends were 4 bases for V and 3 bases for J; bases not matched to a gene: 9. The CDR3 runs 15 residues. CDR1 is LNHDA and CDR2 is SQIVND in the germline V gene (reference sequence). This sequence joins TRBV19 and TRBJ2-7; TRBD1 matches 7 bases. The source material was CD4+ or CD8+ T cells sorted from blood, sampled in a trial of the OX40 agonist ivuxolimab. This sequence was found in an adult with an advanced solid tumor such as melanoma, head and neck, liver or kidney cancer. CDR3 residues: CASSRQGGGHYEQYF. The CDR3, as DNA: TGTGCCAGTAGTAGGCAAGGGGGCGGGCACTACGAGCAGTACTTC.